The clone carrying this T cell receptor beta chain was seen ten or more times. The antigen remains unidentified. TCRdb itself ran the 5' RACE reads through MiXCR, one entry per CDR3 protein. The table includes about 790,000 distinct CDR3 sequences, roughly 20% detected once. The CDR3 is made up of 14 amino acids. In germline, CDR1 is MNHNS, CDR2 SASEGT. V was pared by 6 bases and J by 8 bases, with 17 bases between. This sample is drawn from a study of identical twins. Overall study results and limits: Within twin pairs, the out-of-frame alpha sequences they shared showed excess low generation probability.

This sample was also put to use in a study of T cells expressing NK-cell markers. As reported in that work: Of the CD8+ T cell pool in more than 5 donors, roughly 1.0-7.5% was accounted for by dominant NKG2C+ clonotypes.

The TCR comes from a young woman in good health. Sequenced material: PBMCs. This chain joins TRBV6-1 and TRBJ2-1; maybe TRBD2 (6 bases). The CDR3 DNA reads as TGTGCCAGCAGGTCCGGGTTGGGGGGAGATGAGCAGTTCTTC. This gives the protein CASRSGLGGDEQFF.